These T cell receptor beta chains were read from a single sample in a study of PD-L1 blockade in urothelial cancer. The repertoire was sequenced with immunoSEQ multiplex PCR; TCRdb's copy has only in-frame clones and lacks some. The sample includes some 60,000 clones, about 86% seen only once; the top ten take under 3.5%. The sample consisted of PBMCs, taken around atezolizumab (anti-PD-L1) treatment. These receptors were obtained from a man aged 50-59 years with urothelial cancer. Each CDR3 is given with its conserved first and last residue. The D gene is left open where the match is weak. Expanded clones get a size class; other rows say once, few or many, or leave the size out.

abundance,v_gene,d_gene,j_gene,CDR3nt,CDR3aa
few,TRBV7-8,TRBD2,TRBJ2-1,TGTGCCAGCAGCCAACCCCAAGTCGGGAGGGCCATGCATGAGCAGTTCTTC,CASSQPQVGRAMHEQFF
few,TRBV9,TRBD1,TRBJ1-3,TGTGCCAGCAGCGTAGATCTGGACAGGGGGCGGTTATATGGAAACACCATATATTTT,CASSVDLDRGRLYGNTIYF
NA,TRBV28,NA,TRBJ2-5,TGTGCCAGCAGTTTAAGGGGGACGGAGACCCAGTACTTC,CASSLRGTETQYF
NA,TRBV7-9,TRBD2,TRBJ2-2,TGTGCCAGCAGCCCACCTCTAGCGGTCACCGGGGAGCTGTTTTTT,CASSPPLAVTGELFF
once,TRBV5-1,TRBD1,TRBJ1-4,TGCGCCAGCAGCCGGGACAGGCCGAATGAAAAACTGTTTTTT,CASSRDRPNEKLFF
NA,TRBV28,NA,TRBJ1-4,TGTGCCAGCAGTTCGCAGGGGAGGGCGGATGAAAAACTGTTTTTT,CASSSQGRADEKLFF
NA,TRBV7-2,NA,TRBJ1-1,TGTGCCAGCACCATAGAACGTAGAGAAGCTTTCTTT,CASTIERREAFF
NA,TRBV7-9,NA,TRBJ1-3,TGTGCCACCCAGCTTATAGGGGCTGGAAACACCATATATTTT,CATQLIGAGNTIYF
few,TRBV2,TRBD2,TRBJ2-2,TGTGCCAGCAGTGATCCTAGCGGGAAGAACGGGGAGCTGTTTTTT,CASSDPSGKNGELFF
NA,TRBV29-1,NA,TRBJ1-2,NA,CSVGLGTGLITF
NA,TRBV11-3,NA,TRBJ2-5,TGTGCCAGCAGCTTAGCCAGGCGAGAGACCCAGTACTTC,CASSLARRETQYF
NA,TRBV5-1,TRBD2,TRBJ2-1,TGCGCCAGCAGCTTGTTCTTCGGGACTAGCGGGAGTGGTGGCCAGTACAATGAGCAGTTCTTC,CASSLFFGTSGSGGQYNEQFF
NA,TRBV18,NA,TRBJ1-2,TGTGCCAGCTCACCTCGCGACAGCCTTAACTATGGCTACACCTTC,CASSPRDSLNYGYTF
NA,TRBV4-1,NA,TRBJ2-5,TGCGCCAGCAGCAGACAGGGGAGGGGCCAAGAGACCCAGTACTTC,CASSRQGRGQETQYF
NA,TRBV2,NA,TRBJ2-7,TGTGCCAGCAGCTCTTTAGAGCAGTACTTC,CASSSLEQYF
NA,TRBV15,TRBD1,TRBJ1-1,TGTGCCACCAGGGGGACAGGCGGGGTGAAAGCTTTCTTT,CATRGTGGVKAFF
NA,TRBV7-7,NA,TRBJ2-5,TGTGCTAGCAGCCGCAGCGGGACACTTCAAGAGACCCAGTACTTC,CASSRSGTLQETQYF
NA,TRBV4-2,NA,TRBJ2-7,TGTGCCAGCAGCCAAGGGATAGCCCTAGGCTACGAGCAGTACTTC,CASSQGIALGYEQYF
NA,TRBV9,TRBD2,TRBJ2-3,TGTGCCAGCAGCCCCAGAGGTCTAGCGGGAGTTGGAGATACGCAGTATTTT,CASSPRGLAGVGDTQYF
few,TRBV5-6,TRBD2,TRBJ2-5,TGTGCCAGCAGCCCGGGGAGGCTAGCGGGAGTTCGGGAGACCCAGTACTTC,CASSPGRLAGVRETQYF
NA,TRBV19,TRBD2,TRBJ2-1,TGTGCCAGTAGTATAGACGGAGCGGGAGCGATCCGGGAGCAGTTCTTC,CASSIDGAGAIREQFF
NA,TRBV28,TRBD1,TRBJ1-2,TGTGCCAGCAGTTACCCCCACAGGGGCCCTAACTATGGCTACACCTTC,CASSYPHRGPNYGYTF
once,TRBV18,NA,TRBJ1-5,TGTGCCAGCTCACCAATAGATAGCAATCAGCCCCAGCATTTT,CASSPIDSNQPQHF
NA,TRBV2,NA,TRBJ1-1,TGTGCCAGCAGTGAACACGTTAAGGGGGAAGCTTTCTTT,CASSEHVKGEAFF
NA,TRBV7-3,NA,TRBJ2-1,TGTGCCAGCAGCCCTACTAGTGAACAATCCTACAATGAGCAGTTCTTC,CASSPTSEQSYNEQFF
NA,TRBV20-1,NA,TRBJ2-7,TGCAGTGCTAGACTAAGCGAGCAGTACTTC,CSARLSEQYF
NA,TRBV13,NA,TRBJ2-3,TGTGCCAGCAGCTTACCGGGAGCTGATACGCAGTATTTT,CASSLPGADTQYF
NA,TRBV18,TRBD1,TRBJ1-5,TGTGCCAGCGCAACCCCGGGACAGGGCCACAATCAGCCCCAGCATTTT,CASATPGQGHNQPQHF
once,TRBV5-4,TRBD2,TRBJ2-1,TGTGCCAGCAGGGTAGGTGGACTAGCGGAGTACAATGAGCAGTTCTTC,CASRVGGLAEYNEQFF
NA,TRBV11-2,NA,TRBJ1-6,TGTGCCAGCAGCCTGGGCCTGAAGGCACCTGTTAATTCACCCCTCCACTTT,CASSLGLKAPVNSPLHF
NA,TRBV14,TRBD2,TRBJ2-7,TGTGCCAGCAGCCATCTAGCGGGAGCGGGCTACGAGCAGTACTTC,CASSHLAGAGYEQYF
once,TRBV30,TRBD1,TRBJ2-1,TGTGCCTGTAGGACAGGGTACAATGAGCAGTTCTTC,CACRTGYNEQFF
NA,TRBV9,TRBD2,TRBJ2-2,TGTGCCAGCAGCGCGCTCGGGGGGGCCGGGGAGCTGTTTTTT,CASSALGGAGELFF
NA,TRBV18,NA,TRBJ2-3,TGTGCCAGCTCACCAGAGATCGTTGGCACAGATACGCAGTATTTT,CASSPEIVGTDTQYF
NA,TRBV19,NA,TRBJ1-1,TGTGCCAGTAGTCAACAGGAGGGGACTGAAGCTTTCTTT,CASSQQEGTEAFF
once,TRBV5-8,TRBD2,TRBJ2-1,TGTGCCAGCAGCTTGTTTGCGGGAGGGGAATACAATGAGCAGTTCTTC,CASSLFAGGEYNEQFF
NA,TRBV15,TRBD1,TRBJ2-1,TGTGCCACCAGCAGAGTAGGGACAGGGGCTCTCTACAATGAGCAGTTCTTC,CATSRVGTGALYNEQFF
NA,TRBV15,TRBD1,TRBJ1-2,TGTGCCACCTGCGAACCCGGACAGGGTGACTATGGCTACACCTTC,CATCEPGQGDYGYTF
NA,TRBV6-6,TRBD2,TRBJ2-3,TGTGCCAGCAGGGGAGCGGGAAGCACAGATACGCAGTATTTT,CASRGAGSTDTQYF
few,TRBV12-1,NA,TRBJ2-7,TGTGCCAGCAGCTTTGCTTATGCTAGGGGGGGATCCGAGCAGTACTTC,CASSFAYARGGSEQYF
few,TRBV28,NA,TRBJ1-4,TGTGCCAGCAGTTCGCCCCACGTACAGGGACCAACTAATGAAAAACTGTTTTTT,CASSSPHVQGPTNEKLFF
NA,TRBV19,NA,TRBJ2-7,TGTGCCAGTAGTGACAGCTACGAGCAGTACTTC,CASSDSYEQYF
NA,TRBV4-1,TRBD2,TRBJ2-7,TGCGCCAGCAGCCTGGGACTAGACCACGAGCAGTACTTC,CASSLGLDHEQYF
NA,TRBV27,NA,TRBJ2-7,TGTGCCAGCAGTTTATCGGGGGCAACAGGCCCATACGAGCAGTACTTC,CASSLSGATGPYEQYF
NA,TRBV21-1,NA,TRBJ1-4,TGTGCCAGCACCCGAAAGGAGAGGGGGGGCGCCGGAGGGGAAAAACTGTTTTTT,CASTRKERGGAGGEKLFF
NA,TRBV7-9,TRBD1,TRBJ2-5,TGTGCCAGCAGCCGACAGGGGGCGAAGACCCAGTACTTC,CASSRQGAKTQYF